The text below deals with one T cell receptor (beta chain). This clone was detected a few times. Its binding antigen is unknown. The record has no base qualities; no much larger clone is one base away. TCRbeta CDR3 regions were amplified from genomic DNA using the immunoSEQ Assay, a bias-controlled multiplex PCR. Regarding the original processing steps: Nucleated cell counts per sample were estimated from amplification of reference gene primers within the assay. Sequence reads were collapsed and filtered to measure the absolute abundance of every unique TCRbeta CDR3 rearrangement. For each sample, productive Simpson clonality was calculated as the square root of Simpson's diversity index over productive rearrangements. This is the immuneACCESS table as TCRdb keeps it, with only in-frame sequences that have V and J called. A part of the clones is gone; compared with another copy, unresolved V genes explain less than half, and the rest is unexplained. V and J calls and clone size follow that table, whereas D and trimming were derived from the DNA. This sample is represented by about 100,000 clones; 80% of them were singletons. 12% of the sample comes from the top ten.

The sample belongs to a study of blood T cell repertoires in COVID-19 (dated by TCRdb to the early 2020s). Background on the whole study: Samples covering the acute and convalescent phases of COVID-19 were provided by collaborators in the United States, Italy and Spain. Sample metadata almost always included a de-identified subject ID, COVID-19 status, age in years and sex. The material from the prospective study consisted of cDNA or gDNA derived from T cells, B-cell-depleted T cells, or PBMCs. HLA class I and class II types, where available, came from metadata supplied by the sample provider rather than from assay-based typing. The samples were drawn from two sources: the first 160 participants of the ongoing ImmuneRACE study, and 1,254 subjects contributed by 6 global collaborators. The repertoires were made available in a free public database intended to serve as a resource for research on the immune response to SARS-CoV-2. Deeply sampled blood TCRbeta repertoires from subjects exposed to, actively infected with, or recovered from COVID-19 were included in the dataset. Study-wide conclusions, independent of this receptor: How much clinical and demographic metadata was included differed by source and by participant, and the metadata was provided uncurated.

For this chain, trimming is 3 bases at the V end and 1 base at the J end, and the number of junction bases without a gene match is 7. Per the germline V gene (reference sequence), DFQATT is the CDR1 and SNEGSKA is the CDR2. Spanning cysteine to phenylalanine, the CDR3 consists of 16 amino acids. Only the CDR3 portion is preserved as DNA: 48 bases, with reading frame beginning at the first base. Whole blood was collected in K2EDTA tubes by collaborating institutions according to the institutions' own protocols. For TCRbeta analysis, collaborators shipped samples in one of three forms: frozen whole blood, isolated PBMCs, or DNA extracted from either of those sample types.

The sample taken for sequencing was peripheral blood. This sequence was found in a woman in her sixties or seventies with acute or convalescent COVID-19. Recombination linked TRBV20-1 to TRBJ2-2, and 8 bases in between align with TRBD1. The nucleotide sequence is given as TGCAGTGCTAGTTCTACCGGACAGGGGAACACCGGGGAGCTGTTTTTT. It translates as CSASSTGQGNTGELFF.